The sequence of this T cell receptor beta chain was determined in a study of cytomegalovirus exposure and HLA in healthy donors. As for this clone: Its cognate antigen is unknown. Other DNA sequences within the sample encode an identical CDR3.

J gave up 4 bases and V 2 bases, and 0 bases lay outside the gene matches. There are 15 residues in the CDR3. Germline loops: CDR1 SGHRS, CDR2 YFSETQ. Primers included in the PCR were 60 Vbeta and 13 Jbeta primers. Only in-frame clones appear in the TCRdb table, and some are missing; sequencing was by immunoSEQ multiplex PCR. This sample has more than 75,000 clones, with 60% to 80% found just once. Study-wide results and limits: Among the sequence variants, a highly shared cluster was likely an artifact of sequencing. Researchers catalogued approximately 170 TCR beta chains as cytomegalovirus-associated. V- and J-gene trimming of TCR beta was linked (in a later analysis) to a missense DCLRE1C variant. Available immune exposure information covered CMV serostatus only.

The chain combines TRBV5-1 with TRBJ2-1; 13 bases are shared with TRBD2. The sequence was collected from a woman between 50 and 59 years old in good health and CMV-seropositive. Sequencing was performed on PBMCs. For the CDR3, the DNA is TGCGCCAGCAGCTTACTAGCGGGAGGGTACAATGAGCAGTTCTTC. Encoded protein: CASSLLAGGYNEQFF.